This T cell receptor beta chain derives from a study of OX40 agonist ivuxolimab in advanced cancers. Remarks on this clone: Its antigen is not identified.

General study points: It was also the case that some nonresponders had low normalized T-cell clonal expansion. Clones of CD4+ and CD8+ blood T cells grew by week 6 at doses of 0.1 to 3.0 mg/kg. CD4+ T cells averaged fewer expanded clones than CD8+ T cells.

Sequencing was performed with immunoSEQ multiplex PCR; in TCRdb, only in-frame clones are kept and a portion is missing. The sample records 120,000 or so clones, over 85% being singletons. This TCR came from an adult with an advanced solid tumor such as melanoma, head and neck, liver or kidney cancer. This sample comprised CD4+ or CD8+ T cells sorted from blood, obtained in a trial of the OX40 agonist ivuxolimab.

The CDR3 DNA is TGTGCCAGCAGACTCAGGGATAGCAATCAGCCCCAGCATTTT. Protein: CASRLRDSNQPQHF. The rearrangement links TRBV6-6 to TRBJ1-5, with D maybe TRBD1 (5 bases). CDR1 is MNHNY, CDR2 SVGAGI, per germline (reference sequence). The CDR3 totals 14 residues. V lost 6 bases and J lost 0, with 9 bases in between.